Shown below are 32 T cell receptor beta chains from a single sample sequenced in a study of molecular identifiers for immune sequencing clone quantification. Using its own MiXCR run on the PCR reads, TCRdb lists one record per CDR3 protein. The top ten hold around 0.76% of the sample, which has approximately 500,000 distinct CDR3 sequences, roughly 25% seen once. Sequencing was carried out using naive CD8+ T cells from blood, with Jurkat cell RNA spiked in. As for subset: FACS-sorted CD8+CD4-CCR7+CD45RA+ naive T cells. The receptors here all came from a human donor in good health. Some libraries in this study had Jurkat cell RNA spiked in.

The chain employs TRBV7-8 and TRBJ2-5, with 7 bases lining up with TRBD2. The V and J ends lost 0 bases and 1 base, in that order; junction bases with no gene match: 11. CDR3 length: 18 residues. Germline V gives CDR1 SGHVS, CDR2 FQNEAQ. The DNA of the CDR3 is TGTGCCAGCAGCTTAGCAGGCGGGCTAGCGGTGATCCAAGAGACCCAGTACTTC. Translating gives CASSLAGGLAVIQETQYF. Full variable domain (remainder filled in from reference TRBV7-8 and TRBJ2-5): GAGVSQSPRYKVAKRGQDVALRCDPISGHVSLFWYQQALGQGPEFLTYFQNEAQLDKSGLPSDRFFAERPEGSVSTLKIQRTQQEDSAVYLCASSLAGGLAVIQETQYFGPGTRLLVL.

A remark on this clonotype: One end of the junction is discordant with germline, which a read error may explain. This sequence joins TRBV6-5 and TRBJ2-3, with 12 bases fitting TRBD2. Germline CDR1 and CDR2: MNHEY and SVGAGI. The CDR3 is made up of 17 amino acids. The CDR3 region is CASSYLTSGSGTDTLYF. The CDR3 region has the DNA TGTGCCAGCAGTTACTTGACTAGCGGGAGCGGTACAGATACGCTGTATTTT.

In regard to this clonotype: Being one base from a much bigger clone, this may be a read error. The rearrangement joins TRBV7-9 to TRBJ1-1; TRBD1 might be the D (5 bases). Germline CDR1 SEHNR, CDR2 FQNEAQ (reference sequence). This CDR3 has 16 amino acids. The CDR3 DNA sequence: TGTGCCAGCAGCCCCACCCTGGGGCAGAAGAACCCTGAAGCTTTCTTT. Its translation: CASSPTLGQKNPEAFF.

Turning to this clonotype: Since a much larger clone is just one base distant, this may be a read error. The chain links TRBV7-9 to TRBJ2-3, with 10 positions matching TRBD2. There are 15 residues in the CDR3. V dropped 8 bases and J dropped 3; count of bases not matched to a gene: 8. From germline, CDR1 is SEHNR and CDR2 FQNEAQ (reference sequence). The CDR3 here is CASGPSGGETDTQYF. In DNA form, the CDR3 reads TGTGCCAGCGGTCCTAGCGGGGGAGAGACAGATACGCAGTATTTT. The whole variable domain, remainder taken from reference TRBV7-9 and TRBJ2-3, is DTGVSQNPRHKITKRGQNVTFRCDPISEHNRLYWYRQTLGQGPEFLTYFQNEAQLEKSRLLSDRFSAERPKGSFSTLEIQRTEQGDSAMYLCASGPSGGETDTQYFGPGTRLTVL.

Ten or more counts support this clonotype. The genes are TRBV4-3 and TRBJ2-5; D is unclear. Germline V gene sequence: CDR1 LGHNA, CDR2 YSLEER. CDR3 size: 15 residues. V was pared by 1 base and J by 2 bases, with 11 bases between. The CDR3 reads CASSQVSEVQETQYF. DNA for the CDR3: TGCGCCAGCAGCCAAGTGTCCGAGGTTCAAGAGACCCAGTACTTC.

This clonotype was recorded many times. The rearrangement joins TRBV25-1 to TRBJ2-1; unclear D gene. With 5 bases removed from V and 6 bases from J, the gap between germline ends came to 8 bases. Germline V gene data show CDR1 as MGHDK and CDR2 as SYGVNS. This CDR3 has 12 residues. CDR3 sequence: CASSLAANEQFF. CDR3 nucleotides: TGTGCCAGCAGTCTTGCGGCCAATGAGCAGTTCTTC.

J is TRBJ2-3 and V is TRBV27, with D tentatively TRBD1 or TRBD2 (5 bases each). Trimming took off 8 bases at V and 0 bases at J, with 15 bases between the two ends. The CDR3 is made up of 15 amino acids. The germline V gene encodes CDR1 MNHEY and CDR2 SMNVEV (reference sequence). The CDR3: CASGDGQSSTDTQYF. CDR3 sequence (DNA): TGTGCCAGCGGGGACGGCCAGTCTAGCACAGATACGCAGTATTTT.

Only a few counts were recorded for this clonotype. The chain has TRBV27 and TRBJ2-7; 9 bases align to TRBD1. V shed 4 bases and J 2 bases; nucleotides not matched to a gene: 6. This CDR3 comprises 15 residues. Germline assignment: CDR1 MNHEY and CDR2 SMNVEV (reference sequence). The CDR3 region has the DNA TGTGCCAGCAGTTCCGGACAGGGGTTTCCCTACGAGCAGTACTTC. Translated, it gives CASSSGQGFPYEQYF.

The rearrangement links TRBV29-1 to TRBJ2-5; D gene ambiguous. The germline gives CDR1 SQVTM, CDR2 ANQGSEA. The CDR3 covers 14 residues. The germline V and J ends were trimmed by 4 bases and 5 bases, with 17 bases remaining between them. In DNA form, the CDR3 reads TGCAGCGTTGCCCCGGATCAGCTTCAGGAGACCCAGTACTTC. Translated: CSVAPDQLQETQYF.

This clonotype was seen at least ten times. The chain employs TRBV29-1 and TRBJ2-7, with TRBD2 matching over 7 bases. The CDR3 totals 17 residues. CDR1 and CDR2 (germline): SQVTM, ANQGSEA. V was clipped by 4 bases and J by 2 bases; unmatched bases: 17. The CDR3 protein is CSVALVVGGSLAYEQYF. CDR3 in DNA: TGCAGCGTTGCCCTTGTTGTTGGCGGGAGTCTAGCCTACGAGCAGTACTTC.

This chain links TRBV29-1 with TRBJ1-1; D uncertain. The germline CDR1 and CDR2 sequences are SQVTM and ANQGSEA. The CDR3 runs to 12 residues. Trimming took off 2 bases at V and 7 bases at J, with 11 bases between the two ends. CDR3: CSVEIGRGEAFF. CDR3 nucleotide sequence: TGCAGCGTTGAAATCGGGCGGGGTGAAGCTTTCTTT.

The chain links TRBV7-9 to TRBJ2-4, with D possibly TRBD1 on 6 matching bases. The V and J ends lost 5 bases and 4 bases respectively, with 12 bases between them. The CDR3 has 14 residues. Germline assignment: CDR1 SEHNR and CDR2 FQNEAQ (reference sequence). The CDR3 bases are TGTGCCAGCAGCGACGGGACACGGAAAAACATTCAGTACTTC. It translates to CASSDGTRKNIQYF. The variable domain in full, with the rest retrieved from reference TRBV7-9 and TRBJ2-4, is DTGVSQNPRHKITKRGQNVTFRCDPISEHNRLYWYRQTLGQGPEFLTYFQNEAQLEKSRLLSDRFSAERPKGSFSTLEIQRTEQGDSAMYLCASSDGTRKNIQYFGAGTRLSVL.

As to this clonotype: A single base separates this from a much larger clone, so it may be a read error. The chain recombines TRBV20-1 with TRBJ1-6; no firm D call. The CDR3 covers 16 residues. Per the germline V gene, CDR1 is DFQATT and CDR2 is SNEGSKA (reference sequence). The CDR3 region has the DNA TGCAGTGCTAGAGGAGTTGGGGATGCGGATTTTTCACCCCACCACTTT. Amino acids: CSARGVGDADFSPHHF.

To note about this clonotype: The junction shows a germline mismatch at one end, possibly a read error. The CDR3 protein is CARSLAGISYEQYF. CDR3 bases: TGTGCCCGCAGCTTAGCGGGGATTTCCTACGAGCAGTACTTC. The chain joins TRBV7-2 to TRBJ2-7; 8 positions match TRBD2. The germline V gene encodes CDR1 SGHTA and CDR2 FQGNSA. CDR3 size: 14 residues.

The sample holds many counts of this clonotype. The chain joins TRBV19 to TRBJ2-7; D remains ambiguous. V was cut by 3 bases and J by 3 bases, with 12 bases left in between. The CDR3 runs 14 residues. Germline loops: CDR1 LNHDA, CDR2 SQIVND (reference sequence). The CDR3 nucleotides are TGTGCCAGTAGTATTGATGTCGGAAGCTACGAGCAGTACTTC. Its protein product is CASSIDVGSYEQYF.

In its sample, this clonotype was seen many times. The chain joins TRBV7-9 to TRBJ2-7, with 11 nucleotides matching TRBD2. The CDR3 contains 15 residues. V lost 5 bases to trimming and J lost 5 bases; unmatched junction nucleotides: 8. The germline CDR1 and CDR2 sequences are SEHNR and FQNEAQ (reference sequence). The CDR3 sequence: CASSPRLAGSDEQYF. The CDR3 DNA is TGTGCCAGCAGCCCGAGACTAGCGGGATCCGACGAGCAGTACTTC.

This rearrangement joins TRBV7-9 to TRBJ1-2; D is undetermined. The CDR3 extends over 12 amino acids. Germline loops: CDR1 SEHNR, CDR2 FQNEAQ (reference sequence). Trimming removed 8 bases at V and 2 bases at J, with 9 bases between. CDR3 sequence reads: CASGLGNYGYTF. The CDR3 DNA sequence: TGTGCCAGCGGTCTAGGGAACTATGGCTACACCTTC.

The J gene is TRBJ2-7, the V gene TRBV28; D ambiguous. V was trimmed by 8 bases and J by 4 bases, leaving 12 bases between them. The CDR3 extends over 12 amino acids. The germline V gene encodes CDR1 MDHEN and CDR2 SYDVKM. CDR3 nucleotides: TGTGCCAGCGTTCGCCGCCTTTACGAGCAGTACTTC. This translates into CASVRRLYEQYF.

This clonotype was found many times. The rearrangement uses TRBV20-1 and TRBJ2-1; 13 bases agree with TRBD2. With 5 bases clipped from V and 6 bases from J, the junction kept 7 bases outside the gene matches. CDR1 is DFQATT and CDR2 is SNEGSKA in the germline V gene (reference sequence). The CDR3 is 15 residues long. CDR3 sequence (DNA): TGCAGTGCTGACAGACTAGCGGGAGGAGGCAATGAGCAGTTCTTC. Encoded protein: CSADRLAGGGNEQFF.

This clonotype was detected only a few times. This sequence joins TRBV28 and TRBJ1-4; 7 bases line up with TRBD1. The CDR3 is 15 residues long. In germline, CDR1 is MDHEN, CDR2 SYDVKM. The V segment lost 6 bases and the J segment 7 bases; nucleotides outside the gene matches: 11. The CDR3 sequence is CASRAGDRVVEKLFF. CDR3 nucleotides: TGTGCCAGCAGGGCGGGCGACAGGGTAGTTGAAAAACTGTTTTTT.

The gene calls are TRBV2 and TRBJ2-1; 10 bases map to TRBD1. The V segment lost 8 bases and the J segment 7 bases; nucleotides outside the gene matches: 11. Germline loops: CDR1 SNHLY, CDR2 FYNNEI. This CDR3 contains 15 residues. The CDR3 DNA follows: TGTGCCAGCCGCCACCGGGACAGGGGCCAAAATGAGCAGTTCTTC. Its protein product is CASRHRDRGQNEQFF.

In its sample, this clonotype was seen a few times. The chain carries TRBV27 and TRBJ1-1; 8 nucleotides match TRBD1. The CDR3 loop spans 15 amino acids. J was trimmed by 4 bases and V by 7 bases; bases with no gene match: 11. The germline V gene has CDR1 MNHEY and CDR2 SMNVEV (reference sequence). The CDR3 nucleotides are TGTGCCAGCAACCCTATGACAGGGGTGGCCACTGAAGCTTTCTTT. This translates into CASNPMTGVATEAFF.

This clonotype appeared a few times. The J gene is TRBJ2-3, the V gene TRBV6-2 or TRBV6-3; 13 nucleotides align to TRBD2. Trimming removed 2 bases from V and 4 bases from J; junction bases left unmatched: 6. The CDR3 contains 17 residues. Germline CDR1 and CDR2: MNHEY and SVGEGT. In nucleotides, the CDR3 is TGTGCCAGCAGTTACCCTGGACTAGCGGGGGCCCCAGATACGCAGTATTTT. As protein: CASSYPGLAGAPDTQYF.

A word on this clonotype: A read error may explain this, as a much larger clone is one base away. The CDR3 end shows no conserved phenylalanine or tryptophan, and so a read error is likely. The chain recombines TRBV29-1 with TRBJ2-5; D is unresolved. The CDR3 loop spans 12 amino acids. Trimming stripped 4 bases from V and 7 bases from J, with 13 bases between. CDR1 and CDR2 from the germline V gene are SQVTM and ANQGSEA. CDR3 sequence: CSVADGLGTQYS. As DNA, the CDR3 is TGCAGCGTTGCAGACGGCCTGGGGACCCAGTACTCC.

In the case of this clonotype: A much larger clone is a single base away; this may be a read error. The chain employs TRBV4-1 and TRBJ2-7; either TRBD1 or TRBD2 may fit D (5 bases each). The CDR3 spans 13 residues. V lost 3 bases and J 4 bases, leaving 10 bases between the germline ends. CDR1 is MGHRA and CDR2 is YSYEKL in the germline V gene. CDR3 in amino acids: CASSQGVGYEQYF. In DNA form, the CDR3 reads TGCGCCAGCAGCCAGGGGGTAGGGTACGAGCAGTACTTC.

The chain couples TRBV4-3 to TRBJ1-2, with 8 positions matching TRBD1. CDR1 is LGHNA, CDR2 YSLEER, per germline. J was trimmed by 3 bases and V by 0 bases; bases with no gene match: 3. The CDR3 length is 15 residues. The CDR3 DNA is TGCGCCAGCAGCCAAGAACTACAGGGGGACTATGGCTACACCTTC. This sequence encodes CASSQELQGDYGYTF.

This clonotype appeared a single time. Given a much more abundant clone one base away, this may be a read error. The V call is TRBV19, the J call TRBJ2-2, with D perhaps matching TRBD1 (6 bases). Germline V gene data show CDR1 as LNHDA and CDR2 as SQIVND (reference sequence). The V and J ends lost 5 bases and 4 bases respectively, with 11 bases between them. The CDR3 is made up of 14 amino acids. CDR3 in amino acids: CASSSQGTTGELFF. The CDR3 nucleotides are TGTGCCAGTAGTTCACAGGGTACCACCGGGGAGCTGTTTTTT.

About this clonotype: It is unclear where the CDR3 begins or ends on the DNA, so no DNA is shown, and the CDR3 is as TCRdb lists it. The V and J genes are TRBV9 and TRBJ2-6; the table's D call, TRBD1, was not checked against the DNA. The CDR3 is 17 amino acids in total, end residues counted. Germline lookup yields CDR1 SGDLS and CDR2 YYNGEE. The CDR3 protein is CASTQTGVASGANVLTF.

This clonotype has only one observation. A much larger clone differs by one base, so this may be a read error. The rearrangement uses TRBV7-6 and TRBJ2-1, with D unclear. The CDR3 has 12 amino acids. The germline gives CDR1 SGHVS, CDR2 FNYEAQ. Trimming cost V 5 bases and J 6 bases, with 8 bases left between them. The DNA for the CDR3 is TGTGCCAGCAGCGTAGGGTCCAATGAGCAGTTCTTC. It encodes CASSVGSNEQFF. The full variable domain, with the rest looked up from reference TRBV7-6 and TRBJ2-1, is GAGVSQSPRYKVTKRGQDVALRCDPISGHVSLYWYRQALGQGPEFLTYFNYEAQQDKSGLPNDRFSAERPEGSISTLTIQRTEQRDSAMYRCASSVGSNEQFFGPGTRLTVL.

Of note for this clonotype: At one end the junction does not follow the germline gene, possibly because of a read error. This chain connects TRBV7-2 to TRBJ2-7; D is undetermined. CDR3 size: 14 residues. Germline values: CDR1 SGHTA, CDR2 FQGNSA. The CDR3 DNA reads as TGTGCGAGCAGCCGGCTGCGCAGTGGCTACGAGCAGTACTTC. Amino acids: CASSRLRSGYEQYF.

The CDR3 nucleotides read TGTGCCAGCAGCTTAGAGCCCCAGGGTTCAATTAACATTCAGTACTTC. It yields the protein CASSLEPQGSINIQYF. V usage is TRBV13 and J usage is TRBJ2-4, with D perhaps TRBD1 (5 bases). V shed 1 base and J shed 7 bases, with 17 bases lying between them. This CDR3 comprises 16 residues. Germline CDR1 is PRHDT and CDR2 is FYEKMQ (reference sequence).

In this sample, this clonotype turned up a few times. The chain has TRBV28 and TRBJ2-7; TRBD1 agrees at 9 bases. CDR3 length: 18 residues. The junction had 17 bases not matched to a gene; V was cut back by 6 bases and J by 2 bases. Germline values: CDR1 MDHEN, CDR2 SYDVKM. The CDR3 sequence is CASRTSTARGQGAYEQYF. The CDR3 bases are TGTGCCAGCAGAACGTCCACGGCGCGGGGACAGGGCGCCTACGAGCAGTACTTC. The full variable domain, completed using reference TRBV28 and TRBJ2-7, is DVKVTQSSRYLVKRTGEKVFLECVQDMDHENMFWYRQDPGLGLRLIYFSYDVKMKEKGDIPEGYSVSREKKERFSLILESASTNQTSMYLCASRTSTARGQGAYEQYFGPGTRLTVT.